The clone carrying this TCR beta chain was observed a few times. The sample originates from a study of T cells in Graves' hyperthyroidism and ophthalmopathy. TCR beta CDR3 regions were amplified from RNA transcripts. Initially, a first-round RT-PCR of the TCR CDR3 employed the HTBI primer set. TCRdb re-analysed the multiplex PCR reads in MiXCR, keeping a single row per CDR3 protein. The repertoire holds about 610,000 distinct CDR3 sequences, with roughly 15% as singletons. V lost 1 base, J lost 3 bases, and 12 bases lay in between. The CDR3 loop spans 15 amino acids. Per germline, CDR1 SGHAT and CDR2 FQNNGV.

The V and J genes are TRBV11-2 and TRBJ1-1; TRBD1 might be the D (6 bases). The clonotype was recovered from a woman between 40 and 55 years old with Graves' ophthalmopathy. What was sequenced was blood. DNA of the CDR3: TGTGCCAGCAGCTTAGTCCCACAGGGATACACTGAAGCTTTCTTT. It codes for CASSLVPQGYTEAFF.